This T cell receptor (beta chain) emerged from a study of blood T cell repertoires in COVID-19. Study-wide context: From the United States, Italy and Spain came samples of acute and convalescent COVID-19. From T cells, B-cell-depleted T cells, or PBMCs came the material, which was cDNA or gDNA.

CDR1 is SGHKS, CDR2 YYEKEE, per germline (reference sequence). V lost 0 bases, J lost 0 bases, and 7 bases lay in between. This CDR3 comprises 16 residues. Sequenced by immunoSEQ multiplex PCR; TCRdb stores in-frame clones only, minus some. The sample contains about 170,000 clones, about 80% of which appear only once. All enrollees were roughly 18 to 95 years old and from about two dozen US areas. Participants reported their clinical history, and cohort assignment relied on those reports. The TCR originated in a woman in her 70s in a cohort exposed to, infected with or recovered from COVID-19 (not recorded which). V usage is TRBV5-5 and J usage is TRBJ2-6; a weak D match, TRBD1 (6 bases). Sequencing was carried out using PBMCs or T cells enriched from blood (not recorded which). The CDR3 nucleotides read TGTGCCAGCAGCTTGGCAGGGGCCTCTGGGGCCAACGTCCTGACTTTC. It yields the protein CASSLAGASGANVLTF.